The present TCR beta chain was sequenced within a study of shared clonotypes between healthy human individuals. Of note for this clone: Its specificity is not known.

Study-wide findings and caveats: Clonotype sharing among the donors was expected to vary with sequencing depth. Across a handful of donors, naive CD4 shared around 5.3%, naive CD8 about 3.2%, memory CD4 2% to 2.5%, memory CD8 0.4% to 0.5%.

Study processing details: Junction-only immunoSEQ data arrived without quality scores, meaning filtering differed. Clones were sequenced by immunoSEQ multiplex PCR, and TCRdb holds only the in-frame ones, with some missing. V and J calls and clone size are as listed in that table; D and trimming were resolved from the DNA. The table records about 610,000 clones, 95% to 98% of them present only once. The sequence was collected from a woman aged 25-40 years in good health. Input material: naive CD4+ T cells sorted from blood. The subset here: CD45RA+ positively selected.

The CDR3 protein is CASISGTEQYF. Written as DNA, the CDR3 is TGTGCCAGCATATCAGGGACCGAGCAGTACTTC. The chain links TRBV6-1 to TRBJ2-7; D possibly uses TRBD1 or TRBD2 (5 bases each). Trimming stripped 7 bases from V and 6 bases from J, with 10 bases between. This CDR3 comprises 11 residues. Germline CDR1 and CDR2: MNHNS and SASEGT.